These T cell receptor beta chains were read from a single sample in a study of graft-versus-host responses after intestinal transplantation. No antigens are known for them. Using immunoSEQ multiplex PCR, the repertoire was profiled, and TCRdb retains in-frame clones only, with some absent. The table shows around 89,000 clones, with about 90% occurring only once. The sequences come from unstimulated CD8+ T cells sorted from spleen or lymph node cells, collected before transplant. The receptors originated from a human donor who was the organ donor for an intestinal transplant. Each CDR3 is given without its conserved first and last residue. Fields, in order: V gene, CDR3 protein.

TRBV5-1 | ASSLDRGEQY
TRBV6-9 | ATQWADSNQPQH
TRBV27 | ASSSRQGPYNEQF
TRBV4-3 | ASSRQGGSYEQY
TRBV9 | ASSASGLSSYEQY
TRBV6-6 | ASLENFRDGNQPQH
TRBV19 | ASSTASGGPYYTQY
TRBV4-1 | ASSPEYQETQY
TRBV7-9 | ASAPREQATEAF
TRBV19 | ASSIGASGEETQY
TRBV4-1 | ASSQDVAGGTSPLH
TRBV5-1 | ASSLGGQTYEQY
TRBV7-7 | ASSLRGVTNEQF
TRBV7-8 | ASSLNRNYGYT
TRBV7-9 | ASSLDVQGNEKLF
TRBV2 | ASSVRLAGNNEQF
TRBV12-2 | ASRQGCRGRNTIY
TRBV27 | ASSRNGNEQF